What follows are 32 T cell receptor beta chains derived from one specimen sequenced in a study of CD8 T cells in ankylosing spondylitis (dated by TCRdb to about 2017). Results the study describes overall, beyond this receptor: Blood from ankylosing spondylitis patients appeared to be characterized by a TCR beta motif made up of under ten highly homologous amino acid variants.

These TCRs' antigens remain unknown. The library relied on 5' RACE. The listed sequencing device is Illumina HiSeq 2500. TCRdb ran its own pipeline on the public reads, namely fastp trimming at Q25 and MiXCR clone calling, and kept in-frame beta chains. One record per CDR3 amino acid sequence lists the most common genes and DNA. The sample contains under 950,000 distinct CDR3 sequences, around 19% of them found a single time. Of the sample, about a fifth falls within the top ten clones. The sequenced sample was blood, either unsorted or a sorted T cell fraction (not recorded which). The receptors stem from a male donor with ankylosing spondylitis.

V is TRBV4-3 and J is TRBJ2-5; TRBD2 aligns across 10 bases. Germline trimming cut 0 bases from V and 5 bases from J; bases unmatched to any gene: 12. Germline CDR1 LGHNA, CDR2 YSLEER. The CDR3 spans 18 residues. This CDR3 reads CASSQDLGVAGGGETQYF. As DNA, the CDR3 is TGCGCCAGCAGCCAAGACCTGGGGGTAGCGGGAGGTGGGGAGACCCAGTACTTC.

The chain has TRBV29-1 and TRBJ1-2; D remains unclear. CDR3 length: 16 amino acids. Germline CDR1 is SQVTM and CDR2 is ANQGSEA. V was cut by 0 bases and J by 3 bases, with 17 bases left in between. The CDR3 DNA sequence: TGCAGCGTTGAAGATCGTTCCCAAATTCCAGACTATGGCTACACCTTC. It encodes CSVEDRSQIPDYGYTF.

The gene calls are TRBV5-1 and TRBJ2-5; a possible D gene is TRBD1 (6 bases). V was cut by 0 bases and J by 5 bases, with 17 bases left in between. The CDR3 contains 16 residues. CDR1 and CDR2 (germline): SGHRS, YFSETQ. The CDR3 sequence is CASSLGPSAGEETQYF. The CDR3 coding sequence is TGCGCCAGCAGCTTGGGGCCCAGTGCAGGGGAGGAGACCCAGTACTTC. The full variable domain, completed using reference TRBV5-1 and TRBJ2-5, is KAGVTQTPRYLIKTRGQQVTLSCSPISGHRSVSWYQQTPGQGLQFLFEYFSETQRNKGNFPGRFSGRQFSNSRSEMNVSTLELGDSALYLCASSLGPSAGEETQYFGPGTRLLVL.

The chain links TRBV24-1 to TRBJ2-5, with 8 positions matching TRBD2. CDR3 length: 15 residues. The germline CDR1 and CDR2 sequences are KGHDR and SFDVKD. The trim removed 2 bases at V and 5 bases at J, leaving 6 bases unmatched. The CDR3 sequence is CATSDSRTSRETQYF. CDR3 nucleotides: TGTGCCACCAGTGATTCCCGGACTAGCAGGGAGACCCAGTACTTC.

J is TRBJ2-2 and V is TRBV6-1, with 7 bases matching TRBD2. V lost 5 bases and J lost 0; bases outside the gene matches: 9. The germline gives CDR1 MNHNS, CDR2 SASEGT. The CDR3 runs 17 residues. Written as DNA, the CDR3 is TGTGCCAGCAGTCCGTCTAGCGGTAATACGAACACCGGGGAGCTGTTTTTT. This encodes CASSPSSGNTNTGELFF.

The chain uses TRBV12-3 or TRBV12-4 and TRBJ2-7; D might be TRBD1 (5 bases). The CDR3 runs 14 residues. Trimming removed 6 bases at V and 0 bases at J, with 12 bases between. Written as DNA, the CDR3 is TGTGCCAGCAGCTGGGGCCTGAGCTCCTACGAGCAGTACTTC. This encodes CASSWGLSSYEQYF.

This clonotype was seen a handful of times. The chain has TRBV4-1 and TRBJ1-6; 9 bases are a match to TRBD1. Germline CDR1 MGHRA, CDR2 YSYEKL. The V and J ends lost 4 bases and 8 bases, in that order; junction bases with no gene match: 9. The CDR3 totals 16 residues. CDR3 coding DNA: TGCGCCAGCAGCCTACTACCGGGACAGGGACATTCACCCCTCCACTTT. It codes for CASSLLPGQGHSPLHF.

CDR3 amino acids: CSVFSQEEEKLFF. The CDR3, as DNA: TGCAGCGTTTTCAGTCAGGAGGAGGAAAAACTGTTTTTT. The rearrangement joins TRBV29-1 to TRBJ1-4; D is uncertain. This CDR3 region has 13 residues. V lost 5 bases, J lost 8 bases, and 15 bases lay in between. Per germline, CDR1 SQVTM and CDR2 ANQGSEA.

The V and J genes are TRBV3-1 and TRBJ2-1; the match to TRBD2 covers 7 bases. Germline lookup yields CDR1 LGHDT and CDR2 YNNKEL (reference sequence). The junction had 20 bases not matched to a gene; V was cut back by 3 bases and J by 15 bases. The CDR3 length is 16 residues. CDR3 sequence (DNA): TGTGCCAGCAGCCATGGACTAGGGGTCGTGGCGGTAAAGGGGTTCTTC. It encodes CASSHGLGVVAVKGFF.

This clonotype was counted a few times. The chain joins TRBV5-5 to TRBJ2-1, with D unresolved. CDR1 is SGHKS, CDR2 YYEKEE, per germline (reference sequence). Trimming took 2 bases from V and 0 from J, leaving 9 bases between them. The CDR3 runs to 15 residues. The CDR3: CASSLLPDSYNEQFF. For the CDR3, the DNA is TGTGCCAGCAGCTTACTACCGGACTCCTACAATGAGCAGTTCTTC.

This clonotype was seen many times. The V call is TRBV28, the J call TRBJ2-7; either TRBD1 or TRBD2 may supply D (5 bases each). With 5 bases removed from V and 0 bases from J, the gap between germline ends came to 20 bases. The germline V gene encodes CDR1 MDHEN and CDR2 SYDVKM. The CDR3 is made up of 17 amino acids. CDR3 in DNA: TGTGCCAGCAGTACTAGTCTCCGTCGGGACCGCTCCTACGAGCAGTACTTC. Residues: CASSTSLRRDRSYEQYF.

This clonotype was detected only a few times. The V call is TRBV7-9, the J call TRBJ2-5; D is unclear. The germline gives CDR1 SEHNR, CDR2 FQNEAQ (reference sequence). Trimming took 1 base from V and 0 from J, leaving 9 bases between them. The CDR3 is 15 residues long. The CDR3 DNA follows: TGTGCCAGCAGCTTAGGACGGAACGACCAAGAGACCCAGTACTTC. Protein sequence: CASSLGRNDQETQYF.

This clonotype has more than one count but fewer than ten. The CDR3 sequence is CASSSNRGFNSPLHF. The CDR3 DNA follows: TGTGCCAGCAGTTCCAACAGGGGTTTTAATTCACCCCTCCACTTT. V gene TRBV6-5 combines with J gene TRBJ1-6; 7 nucleotides align to TRBD1. The germline V gene encodes CDR1 MNHEY and CDR2 SVGAGI. V was pared by 4 bases and J by 6 bases, with 6 bases of the junction left unmatched. The CDR3 extends over 15 amino acids.

The chain joins TRBV10-3 to TRBJ2-7, with D tentatively TRBD1 (6 bases). The CDR3 runs 14 residues. Germline V lookup: CDR1 ENHRY, CDR2 SYGVKD. Deletions cut 4 bases from V and 2 bases from J, with 12 bases between. Written as DNA, the CDR3 is TGTGCCATCAGTGGAGTAGACAGGACCTACGAGCAGTACTTC. It translates to CAISGVDRTYEQYF.

This clonotype was recorded at least ten times. The rearrangement links TRBV6-1 to TRBJ2-1; a possible D gene is TRBD1 (6 bases). Trimming pared 3 bases from V and 0 bases from J, leaving 12 bases between. Germline CDR1 and CDR2: MNHNS and SASEGT. This CDR3 region has 16 residues. The CDR3 loop reads CASSDGGQSSYNEQFF. For the CDR3, the DNA is TGTGCCAGCAGTGATGGGGGCCAGAGCTCCTACAATGAGCAGTTCTTC.

The genes are TRBV11-2 and TRBJ2-2; D might be TRBD1 or TRBD2, each matching 6 bases. The germline CDR1 and CDR2 sequences are SGHAT and FQNNGV. There are 18 residues in the CDR3. Deletions cut 5 bases from V and 0 bases from J, with 19 bases between. CDR3 nucleotides: TGTGCCAGCAGCCCTAGGGGGGTAGCGGAGGCGAACACCGGGGAGCTGTTTTTT. The encoded protein is CASSPRGVAEANTGELFF.

V and J are TRBV27 and TRBJ1-5; D possibly corresponds to TRBD1 (5 bases). The CDR3 has 15 amino acids. V lost 6 bases, J lost 1 base, and 13 bases lay in between. Germline V lookup: CDR1 MNHEY, CDR2 SMNVEV (reference sequence). The CDR3 here is CASRWLGGSNQPQHF. The CDR3 DNA reads TGTGCCAGCAGATGGTTGGGGGGGAGCAATCAGCCCCAGCATTTT.

This clonotype was recorded at least ten times. This chain links TRBV24-1 with TRBJ2-3; tentative D call: TRBD2 (5 bases). Germline CDR1 reads KGHDR; CDR2 reads SFDVKD. This CDR3 region has 16 residues. V was pared by 1 base and J by 0 bases, with 10 bases between. DNA of the CDR3: TGTGCCACCAGTGATTTATATCCGGGAAGCACAGATACGCAGTATTTT. It is translated as CATSDLYPGSTDTQYF.

The chain recombines TRBV29-1 with TRBJ2-2; D gene uncertain. The ends were cut back, 5 bases at V and 6 bases at J, with 10 bases in the middle. CDR1 is SQVTM and CDR2 is ANQGSEA in the germline V gene. The CDR3 loop spans 12 amino acids. The CDR3 here is CSVRWASGELFF. Written as DNA, the CDR3 is TGCAGCGTTCGATGGGCTTCCGGGGAGCTGTTTTTT.

This clonotype was found a few times. This rearrangement joins TRBV20-1 to TRBJ2-1; D might be TRBD1 (5 bases). The CDR3 runs to 16 residues. CDR1 and CDR2 (germline): DFQATT, SNEGSKA (reference sequence). Between the trimmed V and J ends, which lost 3 bases and 2 bases, there was a span of 17 bases. The CDR3 sequence is CSARARVVYAYNEQFF. The CDR3 nucleotides read TGCAGTGCTAGGGCCAGGGTGGTGTACGCCTACAATGAGCAGTTCTTC.

The V gene is TRBV29-1, the J gene TRBJ2-7; 7 bases map to TRBD2. CDR1 and CDR2 from the germline V gene are SQVTM and ANQGSEA. CDR3 length: 15 amino acids. With 0 bases clipped from V and 8 bases from J, the junction kept 13 bases outside the gene matches. CDR3 in DNA: TGCAGCGTTGAAGAACGAGCGGGATCGTCGGGGCAGCAGTACTTC. Protein product: CSVEERAGSSGQQYF.

This chain uses TRBV27 with TRBJ2-1; either TRBD1 or TRBD2 may fit D (5 bases each). Germline V gene data show CDR1 as MNHEY and CDR2 as SMNVEV (reference sequence). The CDR3 consists of 14 residues. V was clipped by 6 bases and J by 12 bases, with 21 bases between them. CDR3 in amino acids: CASSPSGPLRGQFF. The DNA of the CDR3 is TGTGCCAGCAGCCCTTCGGGACCCTTAAGGGGGCAGTTCTTC.

The V call is TRBV5-1, the J call TRBJ2-5; 10 bases are shared with TRBD1. Germline assignment: CDR1 SGHRS and CDR2 YFSETQ. CDR3 length: 16 amino acids. J gave up 2 bases and V 3 bases, and 7 bases lay outside the gene matches. Here the CDR3 DNA reads TGCGCCAGCAGCTCGGGACAGGGGTCTGTTCAAGAGACCCAGTACTTC. It yields the protein CASSSGQGSVQETQYF.

This chain joins TRBV6-5 and TRBJ2-6, with 10 bases matching TRBD1. The CDR3 spans 17 residues. Germline-derived CDR1 and CDR2 are MNHEY and SVGAGI. V lost 0 bases, J lost 3 bases, and 2 bases stayed unmatched. The CDR3 here is CASSYSGQGSGANVLTF. DNA for the CDR3: TGTGCCAGCAGTTACTCGGGACAGGGGAGTGGGGCCAACGTCCTGACTTTC.

This clonotype came up a few times. The chain employs TRBV20-1 and TRBJ1-4; D is uncertain. V lost 1 base and J 5 bases, leaving 5 bases between the germline ends. The CDR3 length is 12 residues. Germline V CDR1 and CDR2: DFQATT, SNEGSKA (reference sequence). The CDR3 nucleotides read TGCAGTGCTAGAGCACCCAATGAAAAACTGTTTTTT. Translation gives CSARAPNEKLFF.

This sequence joins TRBV11-2 and TRBJ2-5, with 12 nucleotides matching TRBD2. The V gene end was trimmed by 4 bases and the J gene end by 5 bases; junction bases not matched to a gene: 17. From germline, CDR1 is SGHAT and CDR2 FQNNGV. This CDR3 is 19 amino acids long. CDR3 in DNA: TGTGCCAGCAGCTGGCCGATGACTAGCGGGAGAACTATGAGTGAGACCCAGTACTTC. It codes for CASSWPMTSGRTMSETQYF.

This clonotype was detected only a few times. The chain joins TRBV5-6 to TRBJ1-1; D is uncertain. With 3 bases removed from V and 5 bases from J, the gap between germline ends came to 14 bases. The CDR3 spans 14 residues. Germline V gene lookup returns CDR1 SGHDT and CDR2 YYEEEE. The CDR3 region is CASSSIRRVTEAFF. DNA of the CDR3: TGTGCCAGCAGCTCCATTCGGCGGGTGACTGAAGCTTTCTTT.

The chain uses TRBV9 and TRBJ2-7; D remains ambiguous. Germline assignment: CDR1 SGDLS and CDR2 YYNGEE. The CDR3 totals 11 residues. Trimming cost V 3 bases and J 5 bases, with 6 bases left between them. The chain's CDR3 is CASSASDEQYF. The CDR3, as DNA: TGTGCCAGCAGCGCCTCAGACGAGCAGTACTTC.

This clonotype was picked up a small number of times. The genes are TRBV12-3 or TRBV12-4 and TRBJ1-1; TRBD1 matches 9 bases. V shed 5 bases and J 0 bases; nucleotides not matched to a gene: 4. The CDR3 runs to 15 residues. CDR3 in DNA: TGTGCCAGCAGTCAAACAGGGGGCATGAACACTGAAGCTTTCTTT. This gives the protein CASSQTGGMNTEAFF.

This clonotype was counted a few times. This chain connects TRBV14 to TRBJ2-1, with 13 bases that match TRBD2. The germline gives CDR1 SGHDN, CDR2 FVKESK. The CDR3 runs 18 residues. V shed 1 base, J shed 2 bases, and the junction held 5 bases outside the gene matches. The CDR3: CASSQGTSGRNPYNEQFF. DNA for the CDR3: TGTGCCAGCAGCCAAGGGACTAGCGGGAGAAACCCCTACAATGAGCAGTTCTTC.

The sample holds a few counts of this clonotype. The V call is TRBV11-2, the J call TRBJ2-3; D is undetermined. With 0 bases removed from V and 6 bases from J, the gap between germline ends came to 7 bases. The CDR3 has 13 residues. The germline V gene encodes CDR1 SGHAT and CDR2 FQNNGV. CDR3 in amino acids: CASSLEYGDTQYF. CDR3 DNA sequence: TGTGCCAGCAGCTTAGAGTATGGGGATACGCAGTATTTT.

CDR3 amino acids: CASSPGQGTGANVLTF. DNA for the CDR3: TGTGCCAGCAGTCCCGGACAGGGTACAGGGGCCAACGTCCTGACTTTC. This sequence joins TRBV27 and TRBJ2-6, with 8 bases fitting TRBD1. Germline assignment: CDR1 MNHEY and CDR2 SMNVEV (reference sequence). V dropped 5 bases and J dropped 4; count of bases not matched to a gene: 7. This CDR3 has 16 residues.